These 12 T cell receptor beta chains share one sample of origin, sequenced in a study of blood T cell repertoires in COVID-19. The protocol was immunoSEQ multiplex PCR, while the TCRdb copy is restricted to in-frame clones and leaves out a portion. The sample records 300,000 to 400,000 clones, approximately 85% being singletons. Sequencing was carried out using peripheral blood. The receptor set was obtained from a human donor in a cohort sampled during active COVID-19.

V gene TRBV6-5 combines with J gene TRBJ1-5; 7 bases are shared with TRBD1. The germline V gene encodes CDR1 MNHEY and CDR2 SVGAGI. V gave up 6 bases and J gave up 2 bases; unmatched junction bases: 4. The CDR3 totals 14 residues. The CDR3 DNA is TGTGCCAGCAGGCCCACAGGGGGCAATCAGCCCCAGCATTTT. Protein sequence: CASRPTGGNQPQHF.

This chain uses TRBV15 with TRBJ2-1; 13 bases agree with TRBD2. This CDR3 spans 17 amino acids. Germline CDR1 is LNHNV and CDR2 is YYDKDF (reference sequence). Germline trimming cut 2 bases from V and 1 base from J; bases unmatched to any gene: 2. The CDR3 here is CATSRTSGGVSYNEQFF. CDR3 DNA: TGTGCCACCAGCAGAACTAGCGGGGGGGTATCCTACAATGAGCAGTTCTTC.

This clone showed up just once. The chain combines TRBV18 with TRBJ1-2; 7 nucleotides line up with TRBD1. Germline assignment: CDR1 KGHSH and CDR2 LQKENI. With V trimmed by 6 bases and J by 2 bases, 9 bases remained unmatched. This CDR3 has 15 residues. As DNA, the CDR3 is TGTGCCAGCTCTACAAGAGGGGGCCCCAACTATGGCTACACCTTC. Amino acid sequence: CASSTRGGPNYGYTF.

This clone appeared a few times. J is TRBJ1-2 and V is TRBV7-9; TRBD1 aligns across 9 bases. This CDR3 is 12 amino acids long. Germline values: CDR1 SEHNR, CDR2 FQNEAQ (reference sequence). J was trimmed by 5 bases and V by 6 bases; bases with no gene match: 1. For the CDR3, the DNA is TGTGCCAGCAGACAGGGGGCATATGGCTACACCTTC. This codes for CASRQGAYGYTF. The full variable domain, with the rest looked up from reference TRBV7-9 and TRBJ1-2, is DTGVSQNPRHKITKRGQNVTFRCDPISEHNRLYWYRQTLGQGPEFLTYFQNEAQLEKSRLLSDRFSAERPKGSFSTLEIQRTEQGDSAMYLCASRQGAYGYTFGSGTRLTVV.

With regard to this clone: Other DNA sequences within the sample encode an identical CDR3. The rearrangement joins TRBV6-1 to TRBJ1-2; a possible D gene is TRBD1 (6 bases). Trimming shortened V by 1 base and J by 3 bases, and 9 bases separated the two germline ends. The CDR3 extends over 14 amino acids. CDR1 is MNHNS and CDR2 is SASEGT in the germline V gene. The DNA of the CDR3 is TGTGCCAGCAGTGAAGGTGGGGGCGACTATGGCTACACCTTC. Encoded protein: CASSEGGGDYGYTF.

The rearrangement joins TRBV30 to TRBJ1-6; 10 bases agree with TRBD1. Germline-derived CDR1 and CDR2 are GTSNPN and SVGIG (reference sequence). The CDR3 contains 17 residues. Losses at the gene ends were 2 bases for V and 6 bases for J; bases not matched to a gene: 10. The CDR3 region has the DNA TGTGCCTGGAGTCGCCCCCTGGACAGGGGGGGTAATTCACCCCTCCACTTT. This gives the protein CAWSRPLDRGGNSPLHF.

V is TRBV6-5 and J is TRBJ2-3; possible D gene TRBD1, 6 bases. V shed 6 bases and J shed 1 base, with 14 bases lying between them. Per the germline V gene, CDR1 is MNHEY and CDR2 is SVGAGI. The CDR3 has 15 residues. CDR3 residues: CASRNRDKGTDTQYF. The CDR3 DNA follows: TGTGCCAGCAGAAACAGGGATAAAGGCACAGATACGCAGTATTTT.

This clone was counted a few times. The J gene is TRBJ2-7, the V gene TRBV27; maybe TRBD1 (6 bases). V lost 4 bases, J lost 2 bases, and 9 bases lay in between. The CDR3 extends over 13 amino acids. Germline V gene data show CDR1 as MNHEY and CDR2 as SMNVEV (reference sequence). As DNA, the CDR3 is TGTGCCAGCAGTTCCAGGGGCACCTACGAGCAGTACTTC. Amino acid sequence: CASSSRGTYEQYF.

V usage is TRBV30 and J usage is TRBJ1-1; tentative D call: TRBD1 (5 bases). The CDR3 length is 14 residues. Germline CDR1 is GTSNPN and CDR2 is SVGIG (reference sequence). The germline V and J ends were trimmed by 2 bases and 5 bases, with 15 bases remaining between them. The DNA of the CDR3 is TGTGCCTGGAGTCACCCACCGCGGGGGACTGAAGCTTTCTTT. This translates into CAWSHPPRGTEAFF. The complete variable domain, with remaining parts taken from reference TRBV30 and TRBJ1-1, reads SQTIHQWPATLVQPVGSPLSLECTVEGTSNPNLYWYRQAAGRGLQLLFYSVGIGQISSEVPQNLSASRPQDRQFILSSKKLLLSDSGFYLCAWSHPPRGTEAFFGQGTRLTVV.

CDR3 in DNA: TGCGCCAGCAGCCTCGACCCGACAGGGATTGCTGGCTACACCTTC. It yields the protein CASSLDPTGIAGYTF. The V and J genes are TRBV5-1 and TRBJ1-2; 7 nucleotides align to TRBD1. Germline V gives CDR1 SGHRS, CDR2 YFSETQ. Losses at the gene ends were 4 bases for V and 7 bases for J; bases not matched to a gene: 13. The length of the CDR3 is 15 residues.

This chain links TRBV7-2 with TRBJ1-1; D uncertain. V was clipped by 4 bases and J by 6 bases, with 12 bases between them. This CDR3 has 13 amino acids. Germline V lookup: CDR1 SGHTA, CDR2 FQGNSA. DNA of the CDR3: TGTGCCAGCAGCTCTTTCCGGGTGGCTGAAGCTTTCTTT. Amino acid sequence: CASSSFRVAEAFF.

V and J are TRBV12-3 or TRBV12-4 and TRBJ2-7; the D is unclear. The CDR3 contains 11 residues. V lost 6 bases to trimming and J lost 2 bases, with 5 bases between them. The CDR3 region is CASRAAYEQYF. CDR3 DNA sequence: TGTGCCAGCAGGGCTGCCTACGAGCAGTACTTC.